This T cell receptor beta chain was identified during a study of cytomegalovirus exposure and HLA in healthy donors (dated by TCRdb to between 2016 and 2019). Concerning the study at large: In an earlier analysis of approximately 500 of the donors, 250 to 300 Gb of sequence data and some 120 million unique TCR beta sequences from about 180 million T cells were reported. A later genetic analysis used genome-wide SNP genotypes for 398 of the 666 donors, treating that subset as a discovery cohort. Along with the roughly 670-subject first cohort, a separate validation cohort of around 120 different subjects was used. Five DR-DQ haplotypes were treated as single units for association and clustering because of strong linkage in the cohort. Rather than using new phenotypic data, the later analysis identified candidate immune exposures from TCR beta sequences and from how often those sequences occurred across donors. A later analysis re-examined previously published TCR beta repertoires from around 670 donors and added high-resolution HLA genotyping to investigate patterns of TCR occurrence. The aim of the study was to test whether cataloging public T cell receptors could identify signatures of past pathogen exposure. Approximately 310 gigabases of sequencing data and 70 million to 95 million unique TCR sequences made up an early release that covered several hundred HLA-typed donors. HLA typing covered class I and class II loci at four-digit resolution. Typing coverage varied by locus: about 629-630 donors for A, B, C, DRB1 and DQB1; approximately 500 for DQA1; more than 600 for DPA1; roughly 450 for DPB1. To decide whether each TCR beta V gene segment behaved as functional or pseudogenic, an earlier analysis of some 600 of the donors relied on high-throughput TCR beta sequencing. Among over 350 genotyped donors of the cohort, an average of approximately 250,000 unique TCR beta nucleotide sequences were sequenced per donor, roughly 20% of them non-productive. The study profiled the T cell repertoires of 666 subjects by immunosequencing and related them to cytomegalovirus serostatus. High-throughput TCR immunosequencing, statistical association of individual TCRs with disease status, and machine learning were combined to predict cytomegalovirus infection status. Every repertoire in the discovery cohort had been generated on one and the same sequencing platform. Donor age, sex, ethnicity and CMV serostatus were compiled together with the repertoire data. Of the roughly 400 genotyped donors, approximately 81% were placed in the genetic ancestry cluster associated with self-reported Caucasian donors.

V loses 1 base, J loses 3 bases, and the germline ends lie 7 bases apart. Reading from cysteine to phenylalanine, the CDR3 counts 13 amino acids. Here the CDR3 DNA is all that survives: 39 bases in frame from base 1. Sequences LGHNA (CDR1) and YSLEER (CDR2) are obtained from the germline V gene. The cohort comprised fewer than 700 healthy bone marrow donors. At the time of sampling, all cohort members were nominally healthy, though unrecorded immune exposures were likely present. The donor was CMV seropositive and belonged to the group of 250 to 350 seropositive cohort members. A peripheral blood sample was provided by each donor, and peripheral blood mononuclear cells were used for TCR beta sequencing. Genomic DNA extraction from the blood cell samples was performed with the Qiagen DNeasy Blood Extraction Kit. As regards this clone: Its antigen target is currently unknown. The input lacks base qualities; no much larger clone sits a single base away.

The method was the immunoSEQ multiplex PCR assay. The multiplex PCR relied on a mix of 60 forward primers for TCR Vbeta segments and 13 reverse primers for TCR Jbeta segments. Amplification of the CDR3 region of rearranged TCR beta genes was performed with a multiplex PCR assay on genomic DNA. The amplified TCR beta libraries were sequenced on the Illumina HiSeq System as 87-base-pair reads. Per the source publication's procedure: In a later analysis, approximately 74 million unique TCR beta chains were counted across the 650 to 700 repertoires, and about 9.9 million of these chains were shared by at least two donors. Raw reads were error-corrected and collapsed into unique sequences by a nearest-neighbor algorithm in which closely related sequences were merged to remove PCR and sequencing errors. V, D and J gene segments were assigned by aligning CDR3 sequences to IMGT reference sequences. For a sequence to be retained, a match of at least six nucleotides to both a V gene segment and a J gene segment was required. Rearrangements were classified as productive when the CDR3 lacked stop codons and remained in frame with V and J, and all other rearrangements were classified as non-productive. Following IMGT convention, CDR3 was defined as the stretch from the second conserved V-encoded cysteine up to the conserved J-encoded phenylalanine. Sequences without an unambiguous match to a single V gene segment were excluded from the earlier analysis of several hundred of the donors. An earlier analysis of a few hundred of the donors called V segments functional above 56.7% productive rearrangements and segregating when the between-donor standard deviation exceeded 5%. A statistical classification framework was developed to diagnose cytomegalovirus status using the catalog of TCR beta chain sequences. In a later analysis, TCR nucleotide sequences were compared against IMGT/GENE-DB human TR gene sequences so that V and J genes could be assigned. A later analysis assigned CDR3 sequences and most-parsimonious VDJ recombination scenarios with the TCRdist pipeline. In a later analysis, each TCR beta chain was defined by its CDR3 amino acid sequence together with its V-gene family, and reads lacking a unique V-gene family were excluded. As a way to deal with suspected cross-contamination and a sequencing artifact, a later analysis dropped hundreds of nucleotide sequences that were highly shared and had low generation probability. A later analysis calculated a clonal expansion index for each public chain from normalized within-repertoire ranks of inferred template counts. In a later analysis, generation probabilities were computed using a VDJ recombination model fitted to out-of-frame rearrangements, and the results were checked against IGoR. Hypergeometric tests were used in a later analysis to score TCR-TCR, TCR-HLA and TCR-CMV co-occurrence, with a repertoire-size bias correction applied to the TCR pairs. A later analysis estimated false discovery rates by permuting HLA or CMV assignments 20 times. In a later analysis, co-occurring TCRs were grouped using DBSCAN, with TCRdist sequence similarity added in when clustering inside HLA-allele-positive subsets. Repertoires with fewer than 30,000 or more than 120,000 public chains, plus five repertoires with anomalous nucleotide sharing, were excluded from co-occurrence clustering. What TCRdb holds here is the immuneACCESS table cut down to in-frame rearrangements. Part of the clones is not present; checked against another copy, under half of the missing clones reflect an unresolved V gene, and the others are unexplained. V, J and clone size reflect that table, while D and trimming were determined from the DNA. A total of approximately 69,000 clones appear in this sample, around 70% of them only once. The leading ten clones occupy about 20% of the sample.

The full study reports these points: The 87-base-pair reads could not distinguish some IMGT-functional V segments, including TRBV6-2 and TRBV6-3, so those segments were excluded. A group of highly shared sequence variants was considered likely to be a technical artifact of the sequencing pipeline. In vitro tests confirmed that a few of the cytomegalovirus-associated TCR beta chains recognize cytomegalovirus antigens. The authors suggested that the approach could potentially be generalized to other disease states and immunological phenotypes. When HLA alleles, especially DR and DQ, strongly co-occurred, TCR associations were difficult to assign to individual alleles. Because HLA typing was missing for some donors at each locus, association tests included only the typed subset. Compared with equally common non-associated chains, HLA-associated TCR beta chains in a later analysis were more clonally expanded and had lower generation probabilities. According to a later analysis, parvovirus B19, influenza, CMV and Epstein-Barr virus appeared linked to several top co-occurrence clusters. CMV serostatus was the only immune exposure information available for the cohort. Because counts were too low, approximately 18 rarely observed V segments, including chromosome 9 orphons, were excluded from the earlier analysis of 587 of the donors. While some public TCRs were present in many individuals, most TCR sequences turned up only very rarely across donors. Linkage disequilibrium might explain the correlated functional status among segregating V segments, but an unknown experimental factor could not be excluded. An earlier analysis of several hundred of the donors showed that most TCR beta V segments appeared in productive rearrangements either about 87% or about 30% of the time, which broadly matched IMGT annotations. In the study, approximately 160 TCR beta chains were listed as associated with cytomegalovirus. According to a later analysis, most CMV-associated TCR beta chains appeared to be HLA-restricted, and the HLA associations seemed to be driven largely by CMV exposure. A further reported finding was that TCR beta sequences accurately predicted the HLA-A and HLA-B alleles for most subjects in the first cohort. Specific HLA alleles were associated with over 15,000 TCR beta sequences at a false discovery rate of 0.05 in a later analysis. Compared with the approximately 600-donor mean, donors in an Asian-associated ancestry cluster had fewer N-insertions in productive TCRs, according to a later genetic analysis. In a later analysis, TCR association rates were found to vary across HLA loci, with the most associated TCRs seen for DRB1 alleles and the fewest for HLA-C alleles. The classifier was reported to diagnose cytomegalovirus status with high specificity and sensitivity in both the original and validation cohorts. Only TCR beta chains were sequenced in this cohort, and the absence of alpha or paired-chain data limited detectable features. V-gene and J-gene trimming of TCR beta chains was associated with a missense DCLRE1C variant in a later genetic analysis, and the association was replicated in an independent cohort. Sequencing depth was assumed to be roughly uniform across donors in the presence/absence analyses, though that assumption may not hold.

Recombination joined TRBV4-3 with TRBJ2-7; no confident D gene assignment can be made. This TCR was recovered from a young woman in good health and CMV-seropositive. Sequencing was carried out using PBMCs. The sequence in DNA is TGCGCCAGCAGCCAAGCCCTAGACTACGAGCAGTACTTC. It is translated as CASSQALDYEQYF.